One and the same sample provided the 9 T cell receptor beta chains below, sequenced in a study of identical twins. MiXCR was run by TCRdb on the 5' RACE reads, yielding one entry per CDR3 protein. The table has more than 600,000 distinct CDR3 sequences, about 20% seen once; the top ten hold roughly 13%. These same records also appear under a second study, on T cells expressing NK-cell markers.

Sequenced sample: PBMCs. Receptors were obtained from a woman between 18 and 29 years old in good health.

This CDR3 is CSATRMVEQYF. The CDR3, as DNA: TGCAGTGCTACTCGAATGGTCGAGCAGTACTTC. The V call is TRBV20-1, the J call TRBJ2-7, with D uncertain. Germline V gene data show CDR1 as DFQATT and CDR2 as SNEGSKA (reference sequence). With 4 bases removed from V and 6 bases from J, the gap between germline ends came to 10 bases. This CDR3 has 11 residues.

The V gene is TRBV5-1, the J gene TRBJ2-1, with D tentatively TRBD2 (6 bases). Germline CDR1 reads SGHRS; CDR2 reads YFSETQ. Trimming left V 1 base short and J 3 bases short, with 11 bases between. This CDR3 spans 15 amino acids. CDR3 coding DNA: TGCGCCAGCAGCTTGTGGGGGACTGACTACAATGAGCAGTTCTTC. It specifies CASSLWGTDYNEQFF.

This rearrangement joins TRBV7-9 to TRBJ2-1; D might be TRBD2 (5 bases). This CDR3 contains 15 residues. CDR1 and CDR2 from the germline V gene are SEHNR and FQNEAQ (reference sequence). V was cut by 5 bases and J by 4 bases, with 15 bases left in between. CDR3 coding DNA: TGTGCCAGCAGCCACGTCCGGGATTGGTACAATGAGCAGTTCTTC. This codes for CASSHVRDWYNEQFF.

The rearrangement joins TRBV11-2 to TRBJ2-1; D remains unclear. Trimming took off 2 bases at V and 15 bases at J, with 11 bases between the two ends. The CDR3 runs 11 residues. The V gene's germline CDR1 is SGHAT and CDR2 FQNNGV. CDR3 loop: CASSLSGVGFF. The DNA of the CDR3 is TGTGCCAGCAGCTTAAGTGGGGTAGGGTTCTTC.

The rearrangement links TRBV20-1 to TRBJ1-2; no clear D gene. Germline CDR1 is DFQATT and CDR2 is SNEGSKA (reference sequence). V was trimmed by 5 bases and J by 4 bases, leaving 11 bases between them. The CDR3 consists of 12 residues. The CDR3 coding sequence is TGCAGTGCTCAGAGCCAAGGCTATGGCTACACCTTC. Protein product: CSAQSQGYGYTF.

The CDR3: CASSVRIRQARSGANVLTF. The DNA of the CDR3 is TGTGCCAGCAGCGTAAGGATCCGGCAGGCACGCTCTGGGGCCAACGTCCTGACTTTC. This chain uses TRBV9 with TRBJ2-6; D gene uncertain. Trimming removed 1 base at V and 0 bases at J, with 17 bases between. Germline assignment: CDR1 SGDLS and CDR2 YYNGEE. The CDR3 sequence is 19 residues long.

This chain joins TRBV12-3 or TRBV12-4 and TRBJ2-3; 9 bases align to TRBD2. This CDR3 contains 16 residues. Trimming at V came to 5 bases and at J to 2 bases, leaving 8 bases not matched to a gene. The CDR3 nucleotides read TGTGCCAGCAGTCCCCCGAGGGGACTAGCCACAGATACGCAGTATTTT. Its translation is CASSPPRGLATDTQYF.

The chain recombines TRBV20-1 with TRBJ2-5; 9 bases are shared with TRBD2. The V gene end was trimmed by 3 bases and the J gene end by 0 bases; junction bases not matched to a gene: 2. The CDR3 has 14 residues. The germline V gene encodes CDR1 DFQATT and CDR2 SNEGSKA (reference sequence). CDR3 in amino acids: CSASSGSYQETQYF. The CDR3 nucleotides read TGCAGTGCTAGTAGCGGGAGCTACCAAGAGACCCAGTACTTC.

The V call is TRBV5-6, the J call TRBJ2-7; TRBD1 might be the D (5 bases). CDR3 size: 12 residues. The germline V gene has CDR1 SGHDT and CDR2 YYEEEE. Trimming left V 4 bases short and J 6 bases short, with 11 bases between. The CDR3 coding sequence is TGTGCCAGCAGCCTTCAGCAGGGCGAGCAGTACTTC. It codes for CASSLQQGEQYF.